The 3 T cell receptor beta chains in this list originate from one sample, sequenced in a study of cytomegalovirus exposure and HLA in healthy donors. PCR primers comprised 60 Vbeta and 13 Jbeta primers. Produced via immunoSEQ multiplex PCR; TCRdb's table is partial and in-frame only. Its clone listing holds approximately 38,000 clones. Sequenced: PBMCs. These receptors were taken from a middle-aged man in good health and CMV-seropositive.

The chain employs TRBV4-1 and TRBJ2-1; tentative D call: TRBD1 (5 bases). The V gene's germline CDR1 is MGHRA and CDR2 YSYEKL. With 0 bases removed from V and 2 bases from J, the gap between germline ends came to 5 bases. The CDR3 runs 14 residues. DNA of the CDR3: TGCGCCAGCAGCCAAGAAGGGGCCTACAATGAGCAGTTCTTC. This translates into CASSQEGAYNEQFF.

The chain has TRBV21-1 and TRBJ2-3; the table assigns TRBD1, which was not confirmed against the DNA. TRBV21-1 is a pseudogene segment. This CDR3 has 14 residues. CDR3 protein: CASSKAAVTDTQYF. DNA of the CDR3: TGTGCCAGCAGCAAAGCGGCAGTTACAGATACGCAGTATTTT.

The rearrangement links TRBV6-1 to TRBJ1-3; D is undetermined. V shed 5 bases and J shed 4 bases, with 3 bases lying between them. The CDR3 contains 11 residues. Germline V gives CDR1 MNHNS, CDR2 SASEGT. The CDR3 bases are TGTGCCAGCAGTTTAGGAAACACCATATATTTT. Translation: CASSLGNTIYF.